This T cell receptor (beta chain) was sequenced for a study of blood T cell repertoires in COVID-19. About the research overall: Sites across the United States, Italy and Spain contributed samples from acute and convalescent COVID-19.

The assay was immunoSEQ multiplex PCR, and TCRdb's table has in-frame clones only and misses some. The sample carries under 300,000 clones, about four fifths recorded once. Germline V lookup: CDR1 SEHNR, CDR2 FQNEAQ (reference sequence). CDR3 length equals 16 residues. Trimming cost V 5 bases and J 3 bases; bases outside gene matches: 8. Material: peripheral blood. This receptor was identified in a young woman with acute or convalescent COVID-19. The V and J genes are TRBV7-9 and TRBJ1-2; 11 nucleotides match TRBD1. DNA of the CDR3: TGTGCCAGCAGCCCGCGCCGGGACAGGGGGGACTATGGCTACACCTTC. Amino acids: CASSPRRDRGDYGYTF.